These 10 T cell receptor beta chains were all obtained from the same sample, sequenced in a study of monozygotic twins with inflammatory bowel disease. Following a re-call of the 5' RACE reads, TCRdb has one entry per CDR3 protein and lacks DNA. The sample spans a few hundred thousand distinct CDR3 sequences; the ten largest clones claim 1.6%. Input material: blood. These receptors were taken from a human donor with ulcerative colitis or Crohn's disease, or a healthy co-twin of an affected twin (not recorded which).

The gene calls are TRBV5-4 and TRBJ2-7. CDR1 and CDR2 from the germline V gene are SGHNT and YYREEE (reference sequence). CDR3 length: 14 residues. The CDR3 spells CASSPLVDSYEQYF.

The genes are TRBV11-3 and TRBJ2-1. The CDR3 totals 14 residues. Germline lookup yields CDR1 SGHNT and CDR2 YENEEA. CDR3 region: CASSLYRKGNEQFF.

This chain links TRBV20-1 with TRBJ1-2; TCRdb picks TRBD1, but there is no DNA to check that call. CDR1 is DFQATT, CDR2 SNEGSKA, per germline (reference sequence). CDR3 length: 12 residues. This CDR3 is CSAPTGSGGYTF.

V usage is TRBV24-1 and J usage is TRBJ2-7. The CDR3 covers 13 residues. Germline V gene sequence: CDR1 KGHDR, CDR2 SFDVKD. Here the CDR3 reads CATSDSHDLEQYF.

The chain links TRBV15 to TRBJ1-5; TCRdb's D call, TRBD1, is unchecked because there is no DNA. From germline, CDR1 is LNHNV and CDR2 YYDKDF (reference sequence). This CDR3 is built from 13 residues. The CDR3 loop reads CATSSARDQPQHF.

The chain recombines TRBV7-9 with TRBJ2-7; absent DNA, TCRdb's TRBD1 call cannot be checked. This CDR3 region has 16 residues. Germline values: CDR1 SEHNR, CDR2 FQNEAQ (reference sequence). CDR3 loop: CASSPKQGRGTYEQYF.

This sequence joins TRBV29-1 and TRBJ1-2; TCRdb names TRBD1, which stays unverified in the absence of DNA. The germline CDR1 and CDR2 sequences are SQVTM and ANQGSEA. CDR3 size: 13 residues. The CDR3 sequence is CSVDPRGGYGYTF.

The CDR3 region is CASSPDTDGYTF. The rearrangement joins TRBV12-3 or TRBV12-4 to TRBJ1-2. The CDR3 covers 12 residues.

J is TRBJ2-7 and V is TRBV12-3 or TRBV12-4; the D gene TCRdb calls, TRBD2, cannot be checked with no DNA. The CDR3 has 15 amino acids. Here the CDR3 reads CTSRARSGGPYEQYF.

The V and J genes are TRBV6-5 and TRBJ1-4; TCRdb selects TRBD1, and the lack of DNA leaves this call unchecked. The CDR3 is 16 residues long. Per the germline V gene, CDR1 is MNHEY and CDR2 is SVGAGI. CDR3 loop: CASSYSGGGSGEKLFF.